This T cell receptor (beta chain) was sequenced for a study of T cells in Graves' hyperthyroidism and ophthalmopathy. RNA transcripts yielded amplified TCR beta CDR3 regions. The HTBI primer set served for first-round RT-PCR of the TCR CDR3. From the multiplex PCR reads, TCRdb called clonotypes with MiXCR, one entry per CDR3 protein. The repertoire holds about 400,000 distinct CDR3 sequences, with 15% as singletons. A few counts support this clonotype. The CDR3 has 17 residues. With 0 bases clipped from V and 6 bases from J, the junction kept 11 bases outside the gene matches. The sequencing sample was made of blood. J is TRBJ2-3 and V is TRBV12-3 or TRBV12-4, with TRBD2 identical over 8 bases. This TCR derives from a woman aged 55-69 years with Graves' ophthalmopathy. The CDR3 DNA sequence: TGTGCCAGCAGTTTAGCGGGCGACGGGGGGGCTATTGATACGCAGTATTTT. Its translation: CASSLAGDGGAIDTQYF.